This record looks at one TCR beta chain sequence and its context. Its antigen is still unknown. The PCR used 60 Vbeta and 13 Jbeta primers. Method: immunoSEQ multiplex PCR; TCRdb's copy keeps in-frame clones and lacks some. The sample lists some 110,000 clones, about 81% occurring once. The record originates from a study of cytomegalovirus exposure and HLA in healthy donors. Study-wide points: On later analysis, the bulk of CMV-associated TCR beta chains appeared to be HLA-restricted.

Germline V gives CDR1 SGDLS, CDR2 YYNGEE. This CDR3 has 17 residues. Trimming took 0 bases from V and 2 from J, leaving 17 bases between them. The chain combines TRBV9 with TRBJ1-1, with D possibly TRBD1 on 6 matching bases. The sequence was collected from a woman younger than 45 in good health and CMV-seronegative. The material sequenced was PBMCs. CDR3 bases: TGTGCCAGCAGCGTAGGGGGACATCGCCGGCCCAACACTGAAGCTTTCTTT. Translation: CASSVGGHRRPNTEAFF.